Listed below are T cell receptor beta chains from one sample, sequenced in a study of T cells in Graves' hyperthyroidism and ophthalmopathy. MiXCR was run by TCRdb on the multiplex PCR reads, yielding one entry per CDR3 protein. The sample lists around 400,000 distinct CDR3 sequences, nearly 15% occurring once. Sequencing used blood. These receptors were taken from a woman aged 55-70 years with Graves' ophthalmopathy. The CDR3 runs from the conserved cysteine through the conserved F or W. Each record gives: J gene, clone size, D gene, V gene, CDR3 protein, CDR3 DNA. The D gene is left open where the match is weak. Clone size, where shown, is once, few, many, or a class for clones that have expanded.

j_gene: TRBJ2-7; abundance: NA; d_gene: NA; v_gene: TRBV11-2; CDR3aa: CASSTGTYNERFF; CDR3nt: TGTGCCAGCAGCACTGGGACCTACAACGAGCGGTTCTTC
j_gene: TRBJ2-3; abundance: many; d_gene: NA; v_gene: TRBV18; CDR3aa: CASSPIKTSGTDTQYF; CDR3nt: TGTGCCAGCTCACCGATTAAGACTAGTGGCACAGATACGCAGTATTTT
j_gene: TRBJ2-7; abundance: many; d_gene: TRBD2; v_gene: TRBV20-1; CDR3aa: CSASLTSGRFISSYEQYF; CDR3nt: TGCAGTGCTAGTCTGACTAGCGGGAGGTTCATCAGCTCCTACGAGCAGTACTTC
j_gene: TRBJ2-1; abundance: many; d_gene: NA; v_gene: TRBV20-1; CDR3aa: CSAAARLEPSPTYNEQFF; CDR3nt: TGCAGTGCCGCCGCCCGCCTAGAACCCTCCCCTACCTACAATGAGCAGTTCTTC
j_gene: TRBJ2-7; abundance: many; d_gene: TRBD2; v_gene: TRBV6-6; CDR3aa: CASSYSGLAGEQYF; CDR3nt: TGTGCCAGCAGTTACTCGGGGCTAGCGGGGGAGCAGTACTTC
j_gene: TRBJ2-7; abundance: many; d_gene: TRBD1; v_gene: TRBV20-1; CDR3aa: CSATPLTGGLYEQYF; CDR3nt: TGCAGTGCTACTCCTTTGACAGGGGGCTTGTACGAGCAGTACTTC
j_gene: TRBJ2-2; abundance: many; d_gene: NA; v_gene: TRBV12-3/TRBV12-4; CDR3aa: CASRLPPGELFF; CDR3nt: TGTGCCAGCAGACTCCCGCCCGGGGAGCTGTTTTTT
j_gene: TRBJ2-5; abundance: few; d_gene: NA; v_gene: TRBV11-1; CDR3aa: CASSLLKQEETQYF; CDR3nt: TGTGCCAGCAGCTTATTAAAACAGGAAGAGACCCAGTACTTC
j_gene: TRBJ2-7; abundance: many; d_gene: TRBD2; v_gene: TRBV11-2; CDR3aa: CASSLVGPSGRVLSYEQYF; CDR3nt: TGTGCCAGCAGCTTAGTAGGTCCTAGCGGGAGGGTTCTCTCCTACGAGCAGTACTTC
j_gene: TRBJ2-2; abundance: NA; d_gene: TRBD1; v_gene: TRBV5-1; CDR3aa: CASSLKWVGTGHTGELFF; CDR3nt: TGCGCCAGCAGCTTGAAGTGGGTTGGGACAGGACACACCGGGGAGCTGTTTTTT
j_gene: TRBJ2-7; abundance: NA; d_gene: NA; v_gene: TRBV5-1; CDR3aa: CASSLHGAYEQYF; CDR3nt: TGCGCCAGCAGCTTGCACGGGGCCTACGAGCAGTACTTC
j_gene: TRBJ2-1; abundance: many; d_gene: TRBD2; v_gene: TRBV28; CDR3aa: CASIGGSSYNEQFF; CDR3nt: TGTGCCAGCATCGGCGGGAGCTCCTACAATGAGCAGTTCTTC
j_gene: TRBJ1-4; abundance: many; d_gene: TRBD1; v_gene: TRBV5-1; CDR3aa: CASSLSTGTGKEKLFF; CDR3nt: TGCGCCAGCAGCTTGAGTACCGGGACAGGGAAGGAAAAACTGTTTTTT
j_gene: TRBJ2-7; abundance: many; d_gene: TRBD1; v_gene: TRBV29-1; CDR3aa: CSVRIGTGAREQYF; CDR3nt: TGCAGCGTCCGGATAGGGACAGGGGCCCGCGAGCAGTACTTC
j_gene: TRBJ2-5; abundance: many; d_gene: NA; v_gene: TRBV2; CDR3aa: CASRLDANQETQYF; CDR3nt: TGTGCCAGCAGATTAGACGCGAACCAAGAGACCCAGTACTTC
j_gene: TRBJ1-5; abundance: many; d_gene: NA; v_gene: TRBV12-3/TRBV12-4; CDR3aa: CASRAGRRANQPQHF; CDR3nt: TGTGCCAGCAGGGCAGGGAGAAGGGCCAATCAGCCCCAGCATTTT
j_gene: TRBJ2-7; abundance: many; d_gene: TRBD1; v_gene: TRBV15; CDR3aa: CATSRPDRGKREQYF; CDR3nt: TGTGCCACCAGCAGACCGGACAGGGGTAAGAGGGAGCAGTACTTC
j_gene: TRBJ2-2; abundance: many; d_gene: TRBD1; v_gene: TRBV28; CDR3aa: CAGQGANTGELFF; CDR3nt: TGTGCCGGACAGGGCGCGAACACCGGGGAGCTGTTTTTT
j_gene: TRBJ2-1; abundance: NA; d_gene: NA; v_gene: TRBV5-1; CDR3aa: CASSFEGVVNEQFF; CDR3nt: TGCGCCAGCAGCTTCGAGGGGGTGGTCAATGAGCAGTTCTTC
j_gene: TRBJ2-7; abundance: many; d_gene: TRBD2; v_gene: TRBV7-6; CDR3aa: CASSHGTSGTRGHAYEQYF; CDR3nt: TGTGCCAGCAGCCACGGGACTAGCGGGACCCGGGGGCACGCATACGAGCAGTACTTC
j_gene: TRBJ2-2; abundance: NA; d_gene: NA; v_gene: TRBV30; CDR3aa: CAWFGGLAGELFF; CDR3nt: TGTGCCTGGTTCGGGGGATTGGCCGGGGAGCTGTTTTTT
j_gene: TRBJ2-5; abundance: many; d_gene: TRBD2; v_gene: TRBV28; CDR3aa: CASSFSGREEETQYF; CDR3nt: TGTGCCAGCAGTTTTAGCGGGAGAGAGGAAGAGACCCAGTACTTC
j_gene: TRBJ2-1; abundance: many; d_gene: NA; v_gene: TRBV6-1; CDR3aa: CASSPRSSYNEQFF; CDR3nt: TGTGCCAGCAGCCCTAGGAGCTCCTACAATGAGCAGTTCTTC